Given below is one T cell receptor beta chain in context. This clone's antigen is unknown. No base qualities exist here, and no much larger clone lies one base off it. The sample comes from a study of T-cell memory formation after mild COVID-19 (dated by TCRdb to the early 2020s). Turning to the overall study: Most TCR sequence clusters were specific to one of the two donors. The cohort was made up of two young adult volunteers, one female and one male, who were previously healthy. In two donors, T-cell clones that expanded and contracted after mild COVID-19 were followed by sequencing TCRalpha and TCRbeta repertoires longitudinally. Results the study describes overall, beyond this receptor: The second-wave clones that peaked on day 37 were not confirmed to be SARS-CoV-2 specific. Some responding clones were detected in pre-infection memory, suggesting pre-existing cross-reactive memory T cells joined the SARS-CoV-2 response. Only a couple of mild cases were covered in the study, and larger cohorts including severe cases with pre-infection samples were considered necessary. Contracting CD4+ clones appeared mostly in the CM and EM memory subsets, whereas CD8+ clones were enriched in EMRA. From day 15 to 85, contracting clones showed balanced CD4/CD8 phenotypes, whereas a second wave of clones that expanded from day 15 to 37 leaned towards CD4+.

Instrument on record: Illumina NovaSeq 6000. TCRalpha and TCRbeta cDNA libraries were built by 5'RACE with constant-segment primers, adding sample barcodes and unique molecular identifiers. Trizol reagent was used to extract RNA from every sample. The libraries were amplified in two PCR steps, and the second step added a second sample barcode and Illumina TruSeq adapters. Sequencing of libraries was performed on an Illumina NovaSeq with 2 x 150 bp paired-end reads. Regarding the original processing steps: Reads were demultiplexed and collapsed into UMI-guided consensus sequences with migec v1.2.7. Using mixcr v2.1.11, UMI consensuses were aligned to TRA and TRB V and J templates and then assembled into clonotypes. Expanded or contracted clonotypes were those called significant by both edgeR and NoisET, with noise models trained on biological replicates. For edgeR calls, the cutoffs were a false discovery rate-adjusted p below 0.01 and a log2 fold-change threshold of 1. As an exploratory analysis of dynamics, PCA with hierarchical clustering was applied to max-normalized trajectories of the 1000 most abundant clonotypes. Separately sequenced CD4+ and CD8+ repertoires were used to assign a CD4 or CD8 phenotype to each responding clone. The public reads were reprocessed in TCRdb via fastp at Q25 and MiXCR, keeping in-frame beta chains. Every CDR3 protein is listed once, alongside the most common genes and DNA of its rows. TCRdb assigned the V and J calls; the authors' analysis was not used. For this sample the table gives 110,000 to 150,000 distinct CDR3 sequences, of which approximately 25% were detected only once. The top ten constitute around a quarter of the sample.

Ficoll-Paque density gradient centrifugation was used to isolate PBMCs. V sheds 4 bases and J sheds 5 bases, leaving 15 bases between their ends. CDR1 and CDR2 (SGHTA, FQGTGA) derive from the germline V gene. Taken from cysteine to phenylalanine, the CDR3 has 15 residues. Only the CDR3 region is kept as DNA, spanning 45 bases read in frame from base 1. This clonotype originated in an adult woman who had mild COVID-19 (a few samples of this study predate the infection). The sample titles of this study are shuffled in the database, so cell type and time point are left out; the donor was told from shared clones. Sequenced material: PBMCs or a T cell subset sorted from them (not recorded which). The rearrangement joined TRBV7-3 to TRBJ2-1; TRBD2 might be the D gene, on 6 matching bases. Here the CDR3 is given as CASSYGGISDNEQFF. The sequenced DNA is TGTGCCAGCAGCTACGGCGGGATTTCGGACAATGAGCAGTTCTTC.